This T cell receptor (beta chain) came from a study of CD8 T cells in Susac syndrome. General observations from the study: The study's TCR sequencing and HLA analysis covered a relatively small number of individuals, and the study acknowledged this.

The CDR3 loop spans 14 amino acids. After removal of 6 bases from V and 1 base from J, the junction contained 7 bases not matched to a gene. Germline CDR1 is SQVTM and CDR2 is ANQGSEA. Random hexamers primed reverse transcription of about 0.45 to 1 ug RNA. It was immunoSEQ multiplex PCR that amplified TCR beta CDR3 across 54 Vbeta and 13 Jbeta. Each CDR3 protein gets one entry after TCRdb re-called the immunoSEQ multiplex PCR reads with MiXCR. The table records around 160,000 distinct CDR3 sequences, more than 90% of them present only once. Notes on this clonotype: The antigen is not known.

Controls comprised healthy donors matched for age and sex. The CD8+ and CD4+ T cells were isolated magnetically using a negative isolation approach, whereas the TEMRA cells were enriched by FACS. The V gene is TRBV29-1, the J gene TRBJ2-3; 7 bases align to TRBD1. Sample: CD4+ T cells from PBMCs. The clonotype comes from a human donor in good health. The CDR3: CSVNPGQRTDTQYF. The CDR3 coding sequence is TGCAGCGTAAATCCGGGACAGCGCACAGATACGCAGTATTTT.